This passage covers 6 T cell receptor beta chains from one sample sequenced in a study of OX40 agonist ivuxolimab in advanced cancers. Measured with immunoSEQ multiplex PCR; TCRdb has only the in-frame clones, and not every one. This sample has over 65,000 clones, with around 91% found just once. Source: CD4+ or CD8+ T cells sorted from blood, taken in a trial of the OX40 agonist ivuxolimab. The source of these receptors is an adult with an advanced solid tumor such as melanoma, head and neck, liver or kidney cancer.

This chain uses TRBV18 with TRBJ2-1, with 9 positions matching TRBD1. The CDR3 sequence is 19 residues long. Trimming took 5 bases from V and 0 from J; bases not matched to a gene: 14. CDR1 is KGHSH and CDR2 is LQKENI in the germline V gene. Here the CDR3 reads CASSAYVSGTGSSYNEQFF. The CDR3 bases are TGTGCCAGCTCAGCCTACGTCTCCGGGACAGGGAGCTCCTACAATGAGCAGTTCTTC.

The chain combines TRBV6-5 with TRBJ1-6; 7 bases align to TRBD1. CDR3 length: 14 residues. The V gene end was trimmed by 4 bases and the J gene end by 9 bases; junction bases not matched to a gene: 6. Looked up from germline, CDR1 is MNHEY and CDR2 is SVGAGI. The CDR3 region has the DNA TGTGCCAGCAGTTTTTCAGGGGGAGGTTCACCCCTCCACTTT. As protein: CASSFSGGGSPLHF.

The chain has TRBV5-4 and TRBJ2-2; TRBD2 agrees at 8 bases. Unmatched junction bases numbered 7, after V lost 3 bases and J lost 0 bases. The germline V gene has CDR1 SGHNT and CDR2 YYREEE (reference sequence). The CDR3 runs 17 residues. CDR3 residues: CASSSGTRQSNTGELFF. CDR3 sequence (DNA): TGTGCCAGCAGCTCCGGGACTAGGCAGTCGAACACCGGGGAGCTGTTTTTT. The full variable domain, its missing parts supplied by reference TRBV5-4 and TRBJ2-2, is ETGVTQSPTHLIKTRGQQVTLRCSSQSGHNTVSWYQQALGQGPQFIFQYYREEENGRGNFPPRFSGLQFPNYSSELNVNALELDDSALYLCASSSGTRQSNTGELFFGEGSRLTVL.

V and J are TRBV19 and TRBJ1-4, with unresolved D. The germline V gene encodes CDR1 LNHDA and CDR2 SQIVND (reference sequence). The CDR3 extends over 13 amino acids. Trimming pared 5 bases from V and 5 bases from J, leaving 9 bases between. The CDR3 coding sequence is TGTGCCAGTAGTCGATCGACCAATGAAAAACTGTTTTTT. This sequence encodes CASSRSTNEKLFF.

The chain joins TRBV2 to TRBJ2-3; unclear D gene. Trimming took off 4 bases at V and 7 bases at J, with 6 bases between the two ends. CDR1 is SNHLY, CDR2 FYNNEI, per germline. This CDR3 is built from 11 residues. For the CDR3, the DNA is TGTGCCAGCAGTGGTGCCAATACGCAGTATTTT. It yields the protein CASSGANTQYF. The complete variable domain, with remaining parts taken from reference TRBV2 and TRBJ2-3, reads EPEVTQTPSHQVTQMGQEVILRCVPISNHLYFYWYRQILGQKVEFLVSFYNNEISEKSEIFDDQFSVERPDGSNFTLKIRSTKLEDSAMYFCASSGANTQYFGPGTRLTVL.

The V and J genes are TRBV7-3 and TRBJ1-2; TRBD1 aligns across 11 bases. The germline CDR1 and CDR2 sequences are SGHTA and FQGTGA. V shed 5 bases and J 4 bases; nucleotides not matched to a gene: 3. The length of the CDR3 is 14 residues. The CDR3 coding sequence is TGTGCCAGCAGCCCGGACAGGGGGCCCTATGGCTACACCTTC. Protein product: CASSPDRGPYGYTF. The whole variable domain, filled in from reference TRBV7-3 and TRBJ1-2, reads GAGVSQTPSNKVTEKGKYVELRCDPISGHTALYWYRQSLGQGPEFLIYFQGTGAADDSGLPNDRFFAVRPEGSVSTLKIQRTERGDSAVYLCASSPDRGPYGYTFGSGTRLTVV.